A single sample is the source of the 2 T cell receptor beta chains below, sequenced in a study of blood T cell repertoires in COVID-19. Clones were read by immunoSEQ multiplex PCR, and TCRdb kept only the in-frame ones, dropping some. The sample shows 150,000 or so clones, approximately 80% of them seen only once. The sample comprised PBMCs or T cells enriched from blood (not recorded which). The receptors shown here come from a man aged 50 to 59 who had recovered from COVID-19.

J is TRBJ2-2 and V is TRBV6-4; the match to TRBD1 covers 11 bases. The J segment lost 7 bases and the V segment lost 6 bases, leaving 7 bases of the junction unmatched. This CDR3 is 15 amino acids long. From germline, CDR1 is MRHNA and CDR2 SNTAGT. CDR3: CASSPDRGLGGELFF. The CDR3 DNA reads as TGTGCCAGCAGCCCGGACAGGGGGCTGGGCGGGGAGCTGTTTTTT.

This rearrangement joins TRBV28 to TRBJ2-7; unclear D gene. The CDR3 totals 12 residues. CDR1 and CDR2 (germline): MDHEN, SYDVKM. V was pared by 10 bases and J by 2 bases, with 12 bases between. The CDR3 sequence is CATVAATYEQYF. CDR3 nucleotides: TGTGCCACCGTCGCGGCTACCTACGAGCAGTACTTC.